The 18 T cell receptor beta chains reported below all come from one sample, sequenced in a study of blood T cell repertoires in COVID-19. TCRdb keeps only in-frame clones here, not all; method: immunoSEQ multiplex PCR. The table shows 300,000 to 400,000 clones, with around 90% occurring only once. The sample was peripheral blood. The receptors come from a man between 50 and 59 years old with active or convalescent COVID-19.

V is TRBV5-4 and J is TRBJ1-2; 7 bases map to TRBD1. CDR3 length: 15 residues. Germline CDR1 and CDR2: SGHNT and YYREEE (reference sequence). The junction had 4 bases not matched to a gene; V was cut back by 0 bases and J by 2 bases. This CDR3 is CASSLVLGQNYGYTF. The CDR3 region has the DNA TGTGCCAGCAGCTTGGTATTGGGACAGAACTATGGCTACACCTTC.

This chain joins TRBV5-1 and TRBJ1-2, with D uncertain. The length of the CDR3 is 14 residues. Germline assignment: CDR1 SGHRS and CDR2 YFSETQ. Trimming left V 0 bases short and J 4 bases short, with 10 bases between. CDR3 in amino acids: CASSLGQAPYGYTF. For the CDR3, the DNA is TGCGCCAGCAGCTTGGGGCAGGCTCCCTATGGCTACACCTTC.

The CDR3 coding sequence is TGTGCCAGCAGCCAAGAGAGAAAGATTAATGAAAAACTGTTTTTT. It encodes CASSQERKINEKLFF. This sequence joins TRBV14 and TRBJ1-4; D ambiguous. CDR1 and CDR2 from the germline V gene are SGHDN and FVKESK. The CDR3 loop spans 15 amino acids. The germline V and J ends were trimmed by 0 bases and 4 bases, with 9 bases remaining between them.

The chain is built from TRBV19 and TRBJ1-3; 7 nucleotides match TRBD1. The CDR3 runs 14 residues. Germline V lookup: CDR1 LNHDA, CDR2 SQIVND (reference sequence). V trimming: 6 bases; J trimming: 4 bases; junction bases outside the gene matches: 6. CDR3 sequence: CASRPGQQGNTIYF. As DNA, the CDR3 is TGTGCCAGTAGGCCGGGACAGCAGGGAAACACCATATATTTT.

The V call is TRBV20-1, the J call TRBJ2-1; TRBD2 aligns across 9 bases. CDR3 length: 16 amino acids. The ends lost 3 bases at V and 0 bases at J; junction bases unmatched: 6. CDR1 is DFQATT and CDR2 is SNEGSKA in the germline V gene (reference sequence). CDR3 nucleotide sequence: TGCAGTGCTAGTTGGCTAGCGGGGAGCTCCTACAATGAGCAGTTCTTC. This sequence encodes CSASWLAGSSYNEQFF.

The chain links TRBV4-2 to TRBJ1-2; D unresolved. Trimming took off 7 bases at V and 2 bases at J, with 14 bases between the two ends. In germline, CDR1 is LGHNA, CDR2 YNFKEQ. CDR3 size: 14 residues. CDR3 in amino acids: CASTQGRSNYGYTF. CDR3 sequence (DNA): TGTGCCAGCACTCAAGGCCGGAGCAACTATGGCTACACCTTC.

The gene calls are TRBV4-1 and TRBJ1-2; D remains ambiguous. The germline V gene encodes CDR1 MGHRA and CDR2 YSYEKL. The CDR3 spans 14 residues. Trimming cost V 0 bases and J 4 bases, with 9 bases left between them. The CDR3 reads CASSQDLAIYGYTF. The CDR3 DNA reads TGCGCCAGCAGCCAAGATCTGGCAATCTATGGCTACACCTTC.

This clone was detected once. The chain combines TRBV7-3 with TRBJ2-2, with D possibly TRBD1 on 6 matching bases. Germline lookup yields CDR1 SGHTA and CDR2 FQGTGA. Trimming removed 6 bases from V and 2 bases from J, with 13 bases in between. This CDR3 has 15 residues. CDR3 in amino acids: CASSYAGTNTGELFF. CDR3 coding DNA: TGTGCCAGCAGTTATGCCGGGACAAACACCGGGGAGCTGTTTTTT.

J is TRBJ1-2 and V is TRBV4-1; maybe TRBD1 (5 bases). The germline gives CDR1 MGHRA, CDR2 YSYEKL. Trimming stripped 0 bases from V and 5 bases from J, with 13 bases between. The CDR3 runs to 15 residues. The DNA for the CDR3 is TGCGCCAGCAGCCAAGATGACGGGGGTTTATATGGCTACACCTTC. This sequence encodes CASSQDDGGLYGYTF.

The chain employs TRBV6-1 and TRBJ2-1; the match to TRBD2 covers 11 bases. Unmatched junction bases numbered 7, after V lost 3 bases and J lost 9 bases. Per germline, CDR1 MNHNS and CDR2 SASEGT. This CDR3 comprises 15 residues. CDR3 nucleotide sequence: TGTGCCAGCAGTGAGAGGACTAGCGGGTCTTCTGAGCAGTTCTTC. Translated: CASSERTSGSSEQFF.

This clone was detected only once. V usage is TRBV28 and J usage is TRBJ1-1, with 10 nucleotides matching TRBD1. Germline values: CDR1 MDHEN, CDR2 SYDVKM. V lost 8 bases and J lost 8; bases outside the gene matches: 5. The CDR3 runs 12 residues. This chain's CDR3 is CASRDRGREAFF. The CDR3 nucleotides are TGTGCCAGCCGCGACAGGGGGCGCGAAGCTTTCTTT.

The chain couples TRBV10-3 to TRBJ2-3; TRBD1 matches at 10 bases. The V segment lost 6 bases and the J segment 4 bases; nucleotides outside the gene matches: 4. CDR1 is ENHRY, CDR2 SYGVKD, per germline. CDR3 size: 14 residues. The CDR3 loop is CAIRSGTGADTQYF. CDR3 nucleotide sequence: TGTGCCATCAGATCCGGGACAGGGGCAGATACGCAGTATTTT.

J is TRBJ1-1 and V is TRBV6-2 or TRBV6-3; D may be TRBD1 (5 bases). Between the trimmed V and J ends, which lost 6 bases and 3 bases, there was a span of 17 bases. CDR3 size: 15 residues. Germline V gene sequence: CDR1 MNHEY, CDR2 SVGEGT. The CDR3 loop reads CASSFGSLGDTEAFF. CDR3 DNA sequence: TGTGCCAGCAGCTTCGGGTCTTTAGGGGACACTGAAGCTTTCTTT.

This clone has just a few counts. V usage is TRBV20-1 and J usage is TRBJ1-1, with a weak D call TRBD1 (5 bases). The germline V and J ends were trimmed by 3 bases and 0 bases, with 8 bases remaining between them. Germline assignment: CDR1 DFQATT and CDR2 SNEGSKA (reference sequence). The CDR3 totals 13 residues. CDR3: CSASRQLNTEAFF. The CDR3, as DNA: TGCAGTGCTAGTCGACAGCTGAACACTGAAGCTTTCTTT.

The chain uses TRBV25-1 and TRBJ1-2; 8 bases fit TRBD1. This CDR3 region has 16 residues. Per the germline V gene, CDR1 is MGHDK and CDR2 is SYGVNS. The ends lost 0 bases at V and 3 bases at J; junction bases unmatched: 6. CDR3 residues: CASSEYGPGQDYGYTF. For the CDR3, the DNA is TGTGCCAGCAGTGAATATGGCCCGGGACAGGACTATGGCTACACCTTC.

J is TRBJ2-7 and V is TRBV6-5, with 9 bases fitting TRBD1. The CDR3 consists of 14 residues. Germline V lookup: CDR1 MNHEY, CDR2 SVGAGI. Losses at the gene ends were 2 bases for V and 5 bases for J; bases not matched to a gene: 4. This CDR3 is CASSYGTGTHEQYF. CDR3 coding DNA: TGTGCCAGCAGTTACGGGACAGGGACCCACGAGCAGTACTTC.

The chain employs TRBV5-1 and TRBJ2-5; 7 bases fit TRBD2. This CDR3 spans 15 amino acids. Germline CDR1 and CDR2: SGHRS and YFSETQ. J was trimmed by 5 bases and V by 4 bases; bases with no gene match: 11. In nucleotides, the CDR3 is TGCGCCAGCAGCCCCCAGGGCGGGGGAGGCGAGACCCAGTACTTC. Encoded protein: CASSPQGGGGETQYF.

The CDR3 nucleotides read TGCAGCATACGAGACAGTTTCTACGAGCAGTACTTC. Its translation: CSIRDSFYEQYF. This chain connects TRBV29-1 to TRBJ2-7; tentative D call: TRBD1 (5 bases). Germline lookup yields CDR1 SQVTM and CDR2 ANQGSEA. V lost 8 bases, J lost 3 bases, and 14 bases lay in between. The CDR3 is 12 residues long.